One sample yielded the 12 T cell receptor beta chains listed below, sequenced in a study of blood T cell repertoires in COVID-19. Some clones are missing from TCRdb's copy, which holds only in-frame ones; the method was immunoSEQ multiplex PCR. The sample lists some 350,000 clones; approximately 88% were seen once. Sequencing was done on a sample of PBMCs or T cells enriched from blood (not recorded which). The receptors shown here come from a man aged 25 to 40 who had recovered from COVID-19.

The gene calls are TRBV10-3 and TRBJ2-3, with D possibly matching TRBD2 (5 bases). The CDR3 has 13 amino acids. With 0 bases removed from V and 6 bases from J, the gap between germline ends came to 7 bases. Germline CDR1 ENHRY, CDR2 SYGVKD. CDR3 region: CAISESTGDTQYF. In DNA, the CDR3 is TGTGCCATCAGTGAGTCTACGGGGGATACGCAGTATTTT.

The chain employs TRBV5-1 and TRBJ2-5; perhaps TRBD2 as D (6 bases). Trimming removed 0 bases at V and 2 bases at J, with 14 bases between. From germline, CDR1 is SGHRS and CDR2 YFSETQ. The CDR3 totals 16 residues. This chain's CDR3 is CASSLGREGGQETQYF. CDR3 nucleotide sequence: TGCGCCAGCAGCTTGGGGCGGGAAGGAGGGCAAGAGACCCAGTACTTC.

CDR3 DNA sequence: TGTGCCAGCAGTTTATGGGGGGGTGCGGGGAGCACAGATACGCAGTATTTT. Its protein product is CASSLWGGAGSTDTQYF. The chain recombines TRBV27 with TRBJ2-3, with 7 bases lining up with TRBD2. Germline CDR1 is MNHEY and CDR2 is SMNVEV (reference sequence). CDR3 length equals 17 residues. The junction had 7 bases not matched to a gene; V was cut back by 1 base and J by 0 bases.

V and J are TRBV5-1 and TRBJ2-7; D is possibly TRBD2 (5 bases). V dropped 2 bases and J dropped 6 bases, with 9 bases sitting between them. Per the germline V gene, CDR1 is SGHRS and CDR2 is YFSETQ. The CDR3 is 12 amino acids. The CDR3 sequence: CASSFKGVEQYF. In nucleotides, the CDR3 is TGCGCCAGCAGCTTCAAGGGAGTCGAGCAGTACTTC. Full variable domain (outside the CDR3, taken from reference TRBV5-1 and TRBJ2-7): KAGVTQTPRYLIKTRGQQVTLSCSPISGHRSVSWYQQTPGQGLQFLFEYFSETQRNKGNFPGRFSGRQFSNSRSEMNVSTLELGDSALYLCASSFKGVEQYFGPGTRLTVT.

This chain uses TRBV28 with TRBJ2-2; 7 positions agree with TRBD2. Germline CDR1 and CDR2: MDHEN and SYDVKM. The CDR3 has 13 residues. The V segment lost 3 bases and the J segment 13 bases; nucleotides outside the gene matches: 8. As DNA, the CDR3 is TGTGCCAGCAGTTTTAAGGCCGGGGGGTGGCTGTTTTTT. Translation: CASSFKAGGWLFF.

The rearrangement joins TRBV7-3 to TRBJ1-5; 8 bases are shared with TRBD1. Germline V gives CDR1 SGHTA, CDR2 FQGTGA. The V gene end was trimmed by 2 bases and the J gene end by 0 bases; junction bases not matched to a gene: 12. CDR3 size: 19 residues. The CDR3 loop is CASSLPGQGVSYSNQPQHF. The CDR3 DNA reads TGTGCCAGCAGCTTACCAGGACAGGGCGTTTCTTATAGCAATCAGCCCCAGCATTTT. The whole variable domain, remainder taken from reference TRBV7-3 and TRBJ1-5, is GAGVSQTPSNKVTEKGKYVELRCDPISGHTALYWYRQSLGQGPEFLIYFQGTGAADDSGLPNDRFFAVRPEGSVSTLKIQRTERGDSAVYLCASSLPGQGVSYSNQPQHFGDGTRLSIL.

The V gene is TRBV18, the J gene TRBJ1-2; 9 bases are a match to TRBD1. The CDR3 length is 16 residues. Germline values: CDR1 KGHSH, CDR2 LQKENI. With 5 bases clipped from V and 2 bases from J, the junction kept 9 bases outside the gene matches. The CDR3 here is CASSTGQGYLNYGYTF. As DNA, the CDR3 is TGTGCCAGCTCAACCGGACAGGGGTATTTGAACTATGGCTACACCTTC. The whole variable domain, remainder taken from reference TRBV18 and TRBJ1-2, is NAGVMQNPRHLVRRRGQEARLRCSPMKGHSHVYWYRQLPEEGLKFMVYLQKENIIDESGMPKERFSAEFPKEGPSILRIQQVVRGDSAAYFCASSTGQGYLNYGYTFGSGTRLTVV.

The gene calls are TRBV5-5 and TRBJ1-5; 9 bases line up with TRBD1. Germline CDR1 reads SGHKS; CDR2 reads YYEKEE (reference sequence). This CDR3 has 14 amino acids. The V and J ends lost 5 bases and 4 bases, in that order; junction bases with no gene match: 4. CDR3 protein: CASSSGQGNQPQHF. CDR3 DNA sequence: TGTGCCAGCAGTTCCGGACAGGGGAATCAGCCCCAGCATTTT.

CDR3: CASSQVRDPGYEQYF. The CDR3 DNA reads TGCGCCAGCAGCCAAGTCCGCGACCCAGGCTACGAGCAGTACTTC. The chain links TRBV4-1 to TRBJ2-7; D uncertain. Germline lookup yields CDR1 MGHRA and CDR2 YSYEKL. This CDR3 spans 15 amino acids. Trimming removed 1 base at V and 3 bases at J, with 13 bases between.

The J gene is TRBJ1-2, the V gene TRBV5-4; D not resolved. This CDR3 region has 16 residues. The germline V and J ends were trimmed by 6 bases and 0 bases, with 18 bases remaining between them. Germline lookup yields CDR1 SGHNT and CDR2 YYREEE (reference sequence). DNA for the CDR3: TGTGCCAGCATCTCCGACACACTTCTCCCTAACTATGGCTACACCTTC. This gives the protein CASISDTLLPNYGYTF.

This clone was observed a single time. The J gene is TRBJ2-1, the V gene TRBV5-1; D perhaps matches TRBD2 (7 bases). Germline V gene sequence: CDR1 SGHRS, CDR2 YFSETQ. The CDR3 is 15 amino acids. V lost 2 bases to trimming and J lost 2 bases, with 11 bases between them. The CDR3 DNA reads TGCGCCAGCAGCTTCGGGGGGCCCCCCTACAATGAGCAGTTCTTC. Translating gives CASSFGGPPYNEQFF.

The CDR3 sequence is CASSPAGPSSGNTIYF. For the CDR3, the DNA is TGCGCCAGCAGCCCCGCAGGGCCTAGCTCTGGAAACACCATATATTTT. This rearrangement joins TRBV5-1 to TRBJ1-3, with D perhaps matching TRBD1 (5 bases). This CDR3 has 16 residues. Trimming cost V 4 bases and J 0 bases, with 14 bases left between them. Germline V gives CDR1 SGHRS, CDR2 YFSETQ.